This record covers a single TCR beta chain. These data originate in a study of blood T cell repertoires in COVID-19. Study as a whole: From the United States, Italy and Spain came samples of acute and convalescent COVID-19.

The authors' processing: How many nucleated cells were present was estimated from reference gene primer amplification. TCRdb's copy holds only in-frame clones and misses some; the assay was immunoSEQ multiplex PCR. V and J calls and clone size come straight from that table; D and trimming were deduced from the DNA. The sample lists about 140,000 clones, roughly four fifths occurring once. CDR3 length equals 16 residues. V gave up 0 bases and J gave up 4 bases, with 16 bases separating them. The germline V gene has CDR1 LGHNA and CDR2 YSLEER. The V and J genes are TRBV4-3 and TRBJ2-7, with D uncertain. The TCR originated in a woman in her 50s with active or convalescent COVID-19. Sequencing was carried out using peripheral blood. Here the CDR3 reads CASSQDVRQTNYEQYF. The CDR3 nucleotides are TGCGCCAGCAGCCAAGATGTCAGGCAGACAAATTACGAGCAGTACTTC.